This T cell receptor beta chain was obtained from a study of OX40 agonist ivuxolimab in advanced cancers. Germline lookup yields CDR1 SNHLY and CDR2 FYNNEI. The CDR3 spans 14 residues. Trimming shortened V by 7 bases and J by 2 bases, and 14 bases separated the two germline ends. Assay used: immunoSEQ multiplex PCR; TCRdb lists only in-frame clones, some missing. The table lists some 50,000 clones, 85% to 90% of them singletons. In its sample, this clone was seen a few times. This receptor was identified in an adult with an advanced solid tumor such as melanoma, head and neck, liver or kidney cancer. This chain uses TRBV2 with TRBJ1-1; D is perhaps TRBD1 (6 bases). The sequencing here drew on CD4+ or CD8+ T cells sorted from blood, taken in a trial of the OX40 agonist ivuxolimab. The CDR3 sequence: CASKMRQENTEAFF. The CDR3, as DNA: TGTGCCAGCAAAATGCGACAGGAAAACACTGAAGCTTTCTTT.